The 15 T cell receptor beta chains presented below share a single source sample, sequenced in a study of blood T cell repertoires in COVID-19. TCRdb keeps only in-frame clones here, not all; method: immunoSEQ multiplex PCR. Of around 320,000 clones in the sample, approximately 88% are singletons; the top ten hold 6.9%. Sequencing used peripheral blood. These receptors all come from a woman aged 25-40 years who had recovered from COVID-19.

The chain is built from TRBV7-9 and TRBJ2-5, with D perhaps TRBD1 (6 bases). Trimming pared 5 bases from V and 5 bases from J, leaving 15 bases between. The CDR3 has 14 residues. Germline CDR1 SEHNR, CDR2 FQNEAQ (reference sequence). The CDR3 DNA reads as TGTGCCAGCAGCGCTACAGGGACGGCGGAGACCCAGTACTTC. Its protein is CASSATGTAETQYF.

The chain is built from TRBV7-8 and TRBJ1-1; possible D gene TRBD1, 6 bases. V was pared by 3 bases and J by 4 bases, with 15 bases between. Germline values: CDR1 SGHVS, CDR2 FQNEAQ. The CDR3 is 15 amino acids. CDR3 in DNA: TGTGCCAGCAGCTTCCCAGGGGATGGGAGCACTGAAGCTTTCTTT. This sequence encodes CASSFPGDGSTEAFF.

This sequence joins TRBV29-1 and TRBJ2-1, with 9 bases that match TRBD1. From germline, CDR1 is SQVTM and CDR2 ANQGSEA. CDR3 length equals 15 residues. Trimming at V came to 8 bases and at J to 3 bases, leaving 11 bases not matched to a gene. The CDR3 sequence: CSLEGTGGVYNEQFF. The CDR3 coding sequence is TGCAGCCTCGAAGGAACAGGGGGCGTCTACAATGAGCAGTTCTTC.

The chain links TRBV5-1 to TRBJ1-6; 7 nucleotides align to TRBD1. Germline CDR1 is SGHRS and CDR2 is YFSETQ. The CDR3 covers 15 residues. The V gene end was trimmed by 4 bases and the J gene end by 7 bases; junction bases not matched to a gene: 8. CDR3 bases: TGCGCCAGCAGCATTGTGACAGGGTCCAATTCACCCCTCCACTTT. Encoded protein: CASSIVTGSNSPLHF.

Comment on this clone: Different DNA sequences within this sample yield the same CDR3. The V and J genes are TRBV7-9 and TRBJ2-5; 9 positions match TRBD1. The V and J ends lost 4 bases and 2 bases, in that order; junction bases with no gene match: 2. Germline V gene lookup returns CDR1 SEHNR and CDR2 FQNEAQ (reference sequence). The CDR3 is 14 amino acids. This CDR3 is CASSSDRGQETQYF. For the CDR3, the DNA is TGTGCCAGCAGCTCGGACAGGGGACAAGAGACCCAGTACTTC. Complete variable domain (other parts from reference TRBV7-9 and TRBJ2-5): DTGVSQNPRHKITKRGQNVTFRCDPISEHNRLYWYRQTLGQGPEFLTYFQNEAQLEKSRLLSDRFSAERPKGSFSTLEIQRTEQGDSAMYLCASSSDRGQETQYFGPGTRLLVL.

This chain joins TRBV9 and TRBJ2-1; D may be TRBD1 (6 bases). This CDR3 contains 14 residues. V was cut by 4 bases and J by 3 bases, with 11 bases left in between. The V gene's germline CDR1 is SGDLS and CDR2 YYNGEE. The DNA for the CDR3 is TGTGCCAGCAGCCCCCAGGGGTTCTACAATGAGCAGTTCTTC. Protein sequence: CASSPQGFYNEQFF.

CDR3 protein: CATSRASWVRETQYF. In DNA form, the CDR3 reads TGTGCCACCAGCAGGGCTAGCTGGGTTCGAGAGACCCAGTACTTC. The chain is built from TRBV15 and TRBJ2-5, with D perhaps matching TRBD2 (5 bases). CDR1 is LNHNV, CDR2 YYDKDF, per germline (reference sequence). V lost 3 bases and J 4 bases, leaving 15 bases between the germline ends. This CDR3 contains 15 residues.

This chain joins TRBV19 and TRBJ1-2; 7 bases match TRBD1. CDR1 is LNHDA, CDR2 SQIVND, per germline (reference sequence). This CDR3 has 13 amino acids. V shed 5 bases and J 7 bases; nucleotides not matched to a gene: 7. The CDR3 nucleotides are TGTGCCAGTAGTGACAGACAGGGATCTGGCTACACCTTC. It is translated as CASSDRQGSGYTF.

The CDR3 reads CASSGQGNNYGYTF. The CDR3 DNA reads TGTGCCAGTTCAGGACAGGGAAATAACTATGGCTACACCTTC. The chain has TRBV6-5 and TRBJ1-2; TRBD1 matches at 8 bases. Looked up from germline, CDR1 is MNHEY and CDR2 is SVGAGI. This CDR3 has 14 residues. Trimming at V came to 9 bases and at J to 1 base, leaving 7 bases not matched to a gene.

The genes are TRBV4-1 and TRBJ2-3, with D possibly TRBD1 on 6 matching bases. The CDR3 covers 14 residues. Germline CDR1 reads MGHRA; CDR2 reads YSYEKL. The V and J ends lost 4 bases and 5 bases respectively, with 13 bases between them. CDR3 region: CASSPGGGLDTQYF. The DNA for the CDR3 is TGCGCCAGCAGCCCTGGGGGCGGGCTAGATACGCAGTATTTT.

This clone was found once. The chain recombines TRBV7-2 with TRBJ1-2; D not certain. Germline CDR1 reads SGHTA; CDR2 reads FQGNSA. Between the trimmed V and J ends, which lost 8 bases and 4 bases, there was a span of 17 bases. CDR3 length: 14 amino acids. In nucleotides, the CDR3 is TGTGCCAGCGGATCCTATGAGTCGGGCTATGGCTACACCTTC. Its protein is CASGSYESGYGYTF.

The chain combines TRBV18 with TRBJ2-7; D may be TRBD1 (6 bases). Germline CDR1 reads KGHSH; CDR2 reads LQKENI. The CDR3 covers 13 residues. Trimming shortened V by 6 bases and J by 4 bases, and 13 bases separated the two germline ends. The CDR3 here is CASSPTQGYEQYF. CDR3 DNA: TGTGCCAGCTCGCCGACACAGGGATACGAGCAGTACTTC.

V is TRBV2 and J is TRBJ1-3; D is unclear. Trimming took off 5 bases at V and 0 bases at J, with 8 bases between the two ends. From germline, CDR1 is SNHLY and CDR2 FYNNEI. The CDR3 totals 14 residues. CDR3 sequence: CASSLEVSGNTIYF. In DNA, the CDR3 is TGTGCCAGCAGTTTGGAGGTCTCTGGAAACACCATATATTTT. The entire variable domain, with the rest obtained from reference TRBV2 and TRBJ1-3, is as follows: EPEVTQTPSHQVTQMGQEVILRCVPISNHLYFYWYRQILGQKVEFLVSFYNNEISEKSEIFDDQFSVERPDGSNFTLKIRSTKLEDSAMYFCASSLEVSGNTIYFGEGSWLTVV.

In its sample, this clone was seen once. The chain combines TRBV9 with TRBJ1-2, with 8 positions matching TRBD1. Germline V CDR1 and CDR2: SGDLS, YYNGEE. The length of the CDR3 is 18 residues. Germline trimming cut 0 bases from V and 5 bases from J; bases unmatched to any gene: 15. CDR3: CASSVVPSLGQESYGYTF. In DNA, the CDR3 is TGTGCCAGCAGCGTAGTCCCCTCCTTGGGACAGGAGAGTTATGGCTACACCTTC. Using reference TRBV9 and TRBJ1-2 for the parts outside the CDR3, the full variable domain is DSGVTQTPKHLITATGQRVTLRCSPRSGDLSVYWYQQSLDQGLQFLIQYYNGEERAKGNILERFSAQQFPDLHSELNLSSLELGDSALYFCASSVVPSLGQESYGYTFGSGTRLTVV.

The rearrangement links TRBV5-1 to TRBJ2-3; TRBD2 matches 14 bases. V lost 4 bases to trimming and J lost 6 bases; unmatched junction nucleotides: 7. The germline V gene has CDR1 SGHRS and CDR2 YFSETQ. This CDR3 region has 16 residues. CDR3 bases: TGCGCCAGCAGCCCCCGGACTAGCGGGGGGTCTGATACGCAGTATTTT. Its protein product is CASSPRTSGGSDTQYF.